This TCR beta chain derives from a study of human T cells and chemical hapten exposure. Study details: The patch tests put 0.01% DPC on the skin of the upper back and were read 6 days later.

Whole-study results and caveats: Patch test score rose with PT1 expanded TCR count, significant at thresholds 8, 16 and 32, not 4.

MiXCR, applied by TCRdb to the RACE reads, yields one record per CDR3 protein. The data contain a few hundred thousand distinct CDR3 sequences, 4.5% to 7% of them singletons. This clonotype came up a few times. Its antigen is not known. Sample time point: pre-sensitization, week 0. As for treatment: therapeutic diphenylcyclopropenone sensitization with weekly scalp DPC. This TCR derives from a woman between 18 and 29 years old with alopecia areata. Some clones in this sample may be carry-over from other donors' samples. Here the sequenced sample was whole blood, taken in connection with sensitization to the hapten diphenylcyclopropenone (DPC).

As DNA, the CDR3 is TGTGCCAGCTCACCACCGCTCGCGAGTGAAGCTTTCTTT. This sequence encodes CASSPPLASEAFF. The genes are TRBV18 and TRBJ1-1; D is ambiguous. The CDR3 is made up of 13 amino acids. Deletions cut 0 bases from V and 7 bases from J, with 9 bases between. Germline V gives CDR1 KGHSH, CDR2 LQKENI.